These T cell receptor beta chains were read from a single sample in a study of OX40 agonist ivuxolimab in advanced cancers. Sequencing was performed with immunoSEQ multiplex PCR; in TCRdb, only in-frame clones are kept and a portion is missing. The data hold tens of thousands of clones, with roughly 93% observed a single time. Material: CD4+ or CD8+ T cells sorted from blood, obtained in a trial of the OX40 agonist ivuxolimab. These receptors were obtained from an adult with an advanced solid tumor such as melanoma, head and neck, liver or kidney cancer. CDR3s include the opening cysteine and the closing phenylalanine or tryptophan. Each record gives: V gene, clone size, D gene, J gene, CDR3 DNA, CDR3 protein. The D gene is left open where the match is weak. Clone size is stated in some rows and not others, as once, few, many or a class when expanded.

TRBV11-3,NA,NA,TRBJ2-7,TGTGCCAGGCACCTTCTTCAAACGAGGAGCGAGCAGTACTTC,CARHLLQTRSEQYF
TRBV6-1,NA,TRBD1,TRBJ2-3,TGTGCCAGCAGTGAACAGGGGACAGGCACAGATACGCAGTATTTT,CASSEQGTGTDTQYF
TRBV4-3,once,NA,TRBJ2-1,TGCGCCAGCAGCCAAGACCGAAGATTTGAGCAGTTCTTC,CASSQDRRFEQFF
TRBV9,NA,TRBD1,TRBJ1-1,TGTGCCAGCAGCGCAATGGGACAGGGCAGCACTGAAGCTTTCTTT,CASSAMGQGSTEAFF
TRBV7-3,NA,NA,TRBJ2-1,TGTGCCAGCAGCCGTCAGGGGGGTCTATACAATGAGCAGTTCTTC,CASSRQGGLYNEQFF
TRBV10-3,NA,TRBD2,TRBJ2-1,TGTGCCATCAGTGAGCGCGGGACTAGTACGAATGAGCAGTTCTTC,CAISERGTSTNEQFF
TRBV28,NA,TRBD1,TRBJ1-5,TGTGCCAGCAGACGGACAGGGGGCCGGGGTAGCAATCAGCCCCAGCATTTT,CASRRTGGRGSNQPQHF
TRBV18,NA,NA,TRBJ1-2,TGTGCCAGCTCACCAGACACGAACTATGGCTACACCTTC,CASSPDTNYGYTF
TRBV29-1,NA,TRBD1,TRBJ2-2,TGCAGCGTTTATAACAGGGGGAAGGGGACCGGGGAGCTGTTTTTT,CSVYNRGKGTGELFF
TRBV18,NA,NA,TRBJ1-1,TGTGCCAGCTCACCACAGGGGAGGATAGACACTGAAGCTTTCTTT,CASSPQGRIDTEAFF
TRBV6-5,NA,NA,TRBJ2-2,TGTGCCAGCAGACCCGGGACGACGAACACCGGGGAGCTGTTTTTT,CASRPGTTNTGELFF
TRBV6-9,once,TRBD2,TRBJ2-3,TGTGCCAGCAGGGAGACTAGCGGGAGTAACACAGATACGCAGTATTTT,CASRETSGSNTDTQYF
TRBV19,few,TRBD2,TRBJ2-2,TGTGCCAGTCGAGCGGGTAGAGGCGGGGGAAGCACCGGGGAGCTGTTTTTT,CASRAGRGGGSTGELFF
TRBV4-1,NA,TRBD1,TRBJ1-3,TGCGCCAGCAGCCGACCGGGACAGGGGAACGATGGAAACACCATATATTTT,CASSRPGQGNDGNTIYF
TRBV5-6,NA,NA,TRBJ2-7,TGTGCCAGCAGCAACTTTTTTCGACAGGCCTCCTACGAGCAGTACTTC,CASSNFFRQASYEQYF
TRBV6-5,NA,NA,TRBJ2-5,TGTGCCAGCAGTTACTCGACAACGGGAATCCAAGAGACCCAGTACTTC,CASSYSTTGIQETQYF
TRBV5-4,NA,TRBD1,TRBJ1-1,TGTGCCAGCAGCTTGGACAGGGGAATGAACACTGAAGCTTTCTTT,CASSLDRGMNTEAFF
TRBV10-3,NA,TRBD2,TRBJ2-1,TGTGCCAACAACCTAGAAGCGGGAGGAAAGGCAGCCAACAATGAGCAGTTCTTC,CANNLEAGGKAANNEQFF
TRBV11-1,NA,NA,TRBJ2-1,TGTGCCAGCAGCCCCCGGTGGGATATATACAATGAGCAGTTCTTC,CASSPRWDIYNEQFF
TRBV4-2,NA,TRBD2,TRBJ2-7,TGTGCCAGCAGCCAAGTCGTGGGTAGCGGGAGCGAGCAGTACTTC,CASSQVVGSGSEQYF
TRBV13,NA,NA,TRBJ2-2,TGTGCCAGCAGCTATGGGACAATGAACACCGGGGAGCTGTTTTTT,CASSYGTMNTGELFF
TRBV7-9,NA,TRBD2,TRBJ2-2,TGTGCCGCAAGAGGGGCTAGCGGGGACATCTCGAACACCGGGGAGCTGTTTTTT,CAARGASGDISNTGELFF
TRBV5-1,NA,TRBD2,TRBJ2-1,TGCGCCAGCAGGGCGGGAGATAGGAATGAGCAGTTCTTC,CASRAGDRNEQFF